Reported below is one T cell receptor (beta chain). No antigen is known for it. A read error is possible here, since a much larger clone lies one base away. Amplified TCR beta CDR3 regions came from RNA transcripts. First-round RT-PCR targeting the TCR CDR3 was performed with the HTBI primer set. A single record per CDR3 protein comes from TCRdb applying MiXCR to the multiplex PCR reads. The table lists about 530,000 distinct CDR3 sequences, more than 15% of them singletons. This CDR3 region has 11 residues. CDR1 and CDR2 from the germline V gene are MDHEN and SYDVKM. The V and J ends lost 7 bases and 7 bases respectively, with 11 bases between them. The data derive from a study of T cells in Graves' hyperthyroidism and ophthalmopathy. The study, taken as a whole, reports: Also found in blood were most expanded thyroid clonotypes above 0.001. Researchers report that a 13 V-J model separated ophthalmopathy from stable hyperthyroidism.

The chain recombines TRBV28 with TRBJ2-7; D not resolved. This clonotype was obtained from a woman between 18 and 29 years old with Graves' ophthalmopathy. The source material was blood. The CDR3 loop is CASNDSREQYF. The CDR3 DNA sequence: TGTGCCAGCAACGATTCCCGGGAGCAGTACTTC.